The 24 T cell receptor beta chains in this list originate from one sample, sequenced in a study of T-cell reconstitution after alpha-beta-depleted transplantation in children. This sample's TCRbeta library carried unique molecular identifier barcodes. TCRdb analysed the PCR reads with MiXCR anew, one entry per CDR3 protein. The table includes approximately 520,000 distinct CDR3 sequences, about an eighth detected once. The specimen comprised PBMCs, mostly from graft donor cells, sampled 180 days after TCRalphabeta/CD19-depleted stem cell transplant. The receptors derive from a female patient aged 2-9 years who had a stem cell transplant for aplastic anemia, so the T cells may come from the graft donor.

The rearrangement joins TRBV11-2 to TRBJ2-1; 11 bases are a match to TRBD2. Germline-derived CDR1 and CDR2 are SGHAT and FQNNGV. V shed 5 bases and J 2 bases; nucleotides not matched to a gene: 17. The CDR3 sequence is 20 residues long. The CDR3 protein is CASSPRGLAGGKLPYNEQFF. The CDR3, as DNA: TGTGCCAGCAGCCCCCGGGGCCTAGCGGGAGGAAAACTCCCCTACAATGAGCAGTTCTTC.

This clonotype turned up a few times. The V and J genes are TRBV20-1 and TRBJ2-6; D not certain. The CDR3 spans 16 residues. V was trimmed by 4 bases and J by 0 bases, leaving 13 bases between them. CDR1 is DFQATT, CDR2 SNEGSKA, per germline (reference sequence). The CDR3 coding sequence is TGCAGTGCTATAGGTCAGGAGCGCTCTGGGGCCAACGTCCTGACTTTC. The encoded protein is CSAIGQERSGANVLTF.

This clonotype was counted ten times or more. The V call is TRBV6-5, the J call TRBJ1-3; the D is unclear. CDR1 is MNHEY and CDR2 is SVGAGI in the germline V gene. V was cut by 0 bases and J by 3 bases, with 9 bases left in between. This CDR3 is 15 amino acids long. The CDR3 region is CASSYSGRNGNTIYF. CDR3 sequence (DNA): TGTGCCAGCAGTTACTCGGGCAGGAATGGAAACACCATATATTTT.

The chain combines TRBV4-3 with TRBJ2-3; 7 nucleotides line up with TRBD2. This CDR3 contains 16 residues. CDR1 is LGHNA, CDR2 YSLEER, per germline. V dropped 0 bases and J dropped 3; count of bases not matched to a gene: 6. The CDR3 loop reads CASSQDYGRRTDTQYF. CDR3 in DNA: TGCGCCAGCAGCCAAGATTACGGGAGGAGGACAGATACGCAGTATTTT.

This clonotype was found a few times. The rearrangement uses TRBV20-1 and TRBJ2-7; possibly TRBD2 for D (6 bases). The germline V gene encodes CDR1 DFQATT and CDR2 SNEGSKA (reference sequence). Trimming left V 4 bases short and J 0 bases short, with 13 bases between. The CDR3 totals 14 residues. CDR3 amino acids: CSATSGDSSYEQYV. For the CDR3, the DNA is TGCAGTGCTACATCGGGGGATAGCTCCTACGAGCAGTACGTC.

This clonotype was observed a few times. The V call is TRBV7-2, the J call TRBJ1-6; no firm D call. Trimming cost V 1 base and J 7 bases, with 5 bases left between them. Germline CDR1 reads SGHTA; CDR2 reads FQGNSA. The CDR3 totals 13 residues. CDR3 sequence: CASSLELNSPLHF. The CDR3 bases are TGTGCCAGCAGCTTAGAGCTCAATTCACCCCTCCACTTT.

The chain is built from TRBV5-6 and TRBJ2-7; 12 bases line up with TRBD2. Germline loops: CDR1 SGHDT, CDR2 YYEEEE. Trimming at V came to 4 bases and at J to 7 bases, leaving 6 bases not matched to a gene. This CDR3 is 14 amino acids long. The chain's CDR3 is CASSGTSGRFEQYF. CDR3 nucleotides: TGTGCCAGCAGCGGTACTAGCGGGAGGTTTGAGCAGTACTTC.

The V call is TRBV12-3 or TRBV12-4, the J call TRBJ2-2; either TRBD1 or TRBD2 may supply D (5 bases each). The CDR3 has 16 residues. Trimming removed 3 bases at V and 3 bases at J, with 14 bases between. In DNA form, the CDR3 reads TGTGCCAGCAGTTTTGGGGACCACACCCACACCGGGGAGCTGTTTTTT. Translated: CASSFGDHTHTGELFF.

V usage is TRBV7-9 and J usage is TRBJ2-5; TRBD1 matches at 9 bases. This CDR3 comprises 14 residues. J lost 3 bases, V lost 5 bases, and 4 bases had no gene match. CDR1 is SEHNR and CDR2 is FQNEAQ in the germline V gene (reference sequence). The CDR3 reads CASSKRTGEETQYF. The DNA for the CDR3 is TGTGCCAGCAGCAAAAGGACAGGGGAAGAGACCCAGTACTTC.

This clonotype was counted between two and nine times. The J gene is TRBJ1-2, the V gene TRBV7-9; D ambiguous. CDR3 length: 15 residues. Trimming left V 5 bases short and J 4 bases short, with 17 bases between. Germline assignment: CDR1 SEHNR and CDR2 FQNEAQ (reference sequence). The CDR3 DNA sequence: TGTGCCAGCAGCCGTGAAGGGTACTTCGGCTATGGCTACACCTTC. Its protein is CASSREGYFGYGYTF.

This clonotype was seen more than once but under ten times. This chain connects TRBV5-6 to TRBJ2-7; D unresolved. Germline V CDR1 and CDR2: SGHDT, YYEEEE. V was pared by 2 bases and J by 6 bases, with 12 bases between. The CDR3 consists of 13 residues. CDR3 sequence: CASSFINVREQYV. The CDR3 DNA is TGTGCCAGCAGCTTTATAAACGTTCGCGAGCAGTACGTC.

V gene TRBV7-8 combines with J gene TRBJ2-1; 12 bases line up with TRBD2. Germline values: CDR1 SGHVS, CDR2 FQNEAQ. Trimming removed 3 bases from V and 8 bases from J; junction bases left unmatched: 20. The CDR3 sequence is 20 residues long. Here the CDR3 DNA reads TGTGCCAGCAGCTTTGTTGCAATACGACTAGCGGGAGTTACCGTACATGAGCAGTTCTTC. It specifies CASSFVAIRLAGVTVHEQFF. The full variable domain, completed using reference TRBV7-8 and TRBJ2-1, is GAGVSQSPRYKVAKRGQDVALRCDPISGHVSLFWYQQALGQGPEFLTYFQNEAQLDKSGLPSDRFFAERPEGSVSTLKIQRTQQEDSAVYLCASSFVAIRLAGVTVHEQFFGPGTRLTVL.

This rearrangement joins TRBV7-9 to TRBJ2-7, with TRBD1 matching 8 bases. CDR3 length: 15 amino acids. V shed 4 bases and J 4 bases; nucleotides not matched to a gene: 9. CDR1 is SEHNR, CDR2 FQNEAQ, per germline (reference sequence). The CDR3 sequence is CASSWPGQGLYEQYF. CDR3 nucleotides: TGTGCCAGCAGCTGGCCTGGACAGGGACTTTACGAGCAGTACTTC.

This clonotype was detected ten times or more. The chain uses TRBV15 and TRBJ2-1; TRBD2 is a possible D gene (6 bases). The V end lost 6 bases, the J end lost 0 bases, and 15 bases lay between the germline ends. CDR1 is LNHNV, CDR2 YYDKDF, per germline (reference sequence). The CDR3 length is 16 residues. The CDR3 loop is CATRVDYDYSYNEQFF. DNA of the CDR3: TGTGCCACCAGAGTGGACTACGATTACTCCTACAATGAGCAGTTCTTC.

This chain joins TRBV5-1 and TRBJ2-3; the D gene is possibly TRBD1 (5 bases). The CDR3 has 14 amino acids. With 4 bases removed from V and 6 bases from J, the gap between germline ends came to 15 bases. Germline V gene data show CDR1 as SGHRS and CDR2 as YFSETQ. The DNA for the CDR3 is TGCGCCAGCAGCCAGACCAGAAAGGGGGATACGCAGTATTTT. This sequence encodes CASSQTRKGDTQYF.

This chain connects TRBV27 to TRBJ2-6; 7 nucleotides match TRBD1. The J segment lost 4 bases and the V segment lost 2 bases, leaving 8 bases of the junction unmatched. The CDR3 is 17 residues long. Germline lookup yields CDR1 MNHEY and CDR2 SMNVEV (reference sequence). The CDR3 region is CASSLRARGLGANVLTF. The CDR3 DNA sequence: TGTGCCAGCAGTTTAAGGGCGAGGGGGCTAGGGGCCAACGTCCTGACTTTC.

The table lists this clonotype with a few counts. The chain combines TRBV20-1 with TRBJ2-1, with 8 bases fitting TRBD2. The CDR3 has 14 residues. V trimming: 8 bases; J trimming: 5 bases; junction bases outside the gene matches: 11. Germline V gene lookup returns CDR1 DFQATT and CDR2 SNEGSKA (reference sequence). CDR3 amino acids: CSSLQAGVHNEQFF. CDR3 in DNA: TGCAGTTCCCTCCAAGCGGGAGTGCACAATGAGCAGTTCTTC.

The chain links TRBV20-1 to TRBJ1-5, with a weak D call TRBD1 (6 bases). Trimming cost V 0 bases and J 11 bases, with 11 bases left between them. Germline CDR1 and CDR2: DFQATT and SNEGSKA (reference sequence). The CDR3 loop spans 12 amino acids. The CDR3 DNA sequence: TGCAGTGCTAGAGAGGGACACCTGACCCAGCATTTT. This gives the protein CSAREGHLTQHF.

The rearrangement links TRBV4-3 to TRBJ2-1, with 8 bases aligning to TRBD2. CDR3 length: 16 residues. Germline CDR1 and CDR2: LGHNA and YSLEER. The V segment lost 1 base and the J segment 6 bases; nucleotides outside the gene matches: 8. CDR3 loop: CASSQVRTGGPNEQFF. As DNA, the CDR3 is TGCGCCAGCAGCCAAGTTCGAACGGGAGGGCCCAATGAGCAGTTCTTC.

This clonotype was recorded a few times. J is TRBJ2-4 and V is TRBV12-3 or TRBV12-4, with 7 nucleotides matching TRBD2. The CDR3 has 11 residues. V dropped 6 bases and J dropped 9; count of bases not matched to a gene: 2. The CDR3 bases are TGTGCCAGCAGGGGGGGGATCATTCAGTACTTC. It yields the protein CASRGGIIQYF.

This clonotype appeared many times. V is TRBV7-2 and J is TRBJ1-1, with D hard to call. V was shortened by 3 bases and J by 0 bases, with 20 bases between the two germline ends. From germline, CDR1 is SGHTA and CDR2 FQGNSA. The CDR3 length is 18 residues. The CDR3 DNA is TGTGCCAGCAGCTTTAGGGTGGGTCCGGCGGCCATGAACACTGAAGCTTTCTTT. Protein product: CASSFRVGPAAMNTEAFF.

The chain uses TRBV6-5 and TRBJ2-7; 7 nucleotides agree with TRBD2. V shed 2 bases and J 6 bases; nucleotides not matched to a gene: 10. Germline CDR1 reads MNHEY; CDR2 reads SVGAGI. The CDR3 runs to 15 residues. CDR3 sequence: CASSYEASWGGEQYV. DNA for the CDR3: TGTGCCAGCAGTTACGAGGCTAGCTGGGGGGGCGAGCAGTACGTC.

This clonotype was detected a few times. The genes are TRBV7-9 and TRBJ2-1; D not resolved. The V gene lost 4 bases and the J gene lost 4 bases, with 5 bases spanning the gap. The CDR3 contains 12 residues. Germline CDR1 SEHNR, CDR2 FQNEAQ (reference sequence). This CDR3 is CASSSIYNEQFF. CDR3 DNA: TGTGCCAGCAGCTCCATTTACAATGAGCAGTTCTTC.

This rearrangement joins TRBV7-8 to TRBJ2-1; D may correspond to TRBD1 or TRBD2 (5 bases each). Germline CDR1 is SGHVS and CDR2 is FQNEAQ. V lost 0 bases and J 2 bases, leaving 20 bases between the germline ends. The CDR3 is 19 amino acids. The CDR3 is CASSLAIRPQGPAYNEQFF. CDR3 DNA sequence: TGTGCCAGCAGCTTAGCCATTCGGCCCCAGGGACCTGCCTACAATGAGCAGTTCTTC.